This T cell receptor beta chain was sequenced for a study of CD8+CD57+ T cells in acquired aplastic anemia. At the level of the study: Across the sorted CD4+ and CD8+ cells, DNA amounts averaged roughly 3.5 ug.

Genomic DNA was employed as the template in profiling TCR beta VDJ and CDR3. TCRdb reanalysed the reads using MiXCR and keeps one entry per CDR3 protein. The sample has some 200,000 distinct CDR3 sequences, roughly 35% seen once; the top ten hold roughly 1.1%. Findings and caveats of the study: In common between the patients and the controls were nearly 30 CD8+ CDR3 sequences. CD8+ Simpson's diversity showed no significant patient-control difference.

From germline, CDR1 is SNHLY and CDR2 FYNNEI. The CDR3 is 15 amino acids. A word on this clonotype: Its target is unknown.

Material for sequencing was sorted CD4+, CD8+, or CD8+CD57+ T cells (not recorded which) from PBMCs. This clonotype was obtained from a human donor in good health, serving as a control. J is TRBJ2-7 and V is TRBV2, with D tentatively TRBD1 (6 bases). The J call may be incorrect, as the DNA end agrees better with TRBJ2-5. CDR3 sequence (DNA): TGTGCCAGCAGCAGGGGACGGACGGCCCAAGAGACCCAGTACTTC. Encoded protein: CASSRGRTAQETQYF.